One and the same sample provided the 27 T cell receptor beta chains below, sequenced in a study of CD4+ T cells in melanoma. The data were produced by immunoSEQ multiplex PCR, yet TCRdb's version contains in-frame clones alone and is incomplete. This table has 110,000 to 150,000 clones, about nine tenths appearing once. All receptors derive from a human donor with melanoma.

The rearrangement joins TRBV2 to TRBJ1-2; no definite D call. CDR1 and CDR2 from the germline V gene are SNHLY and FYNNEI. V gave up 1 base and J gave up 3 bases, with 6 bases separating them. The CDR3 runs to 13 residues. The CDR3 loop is CASSEVDYYGYTF. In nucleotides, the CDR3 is TGTGCCAGCAGTGAAGTGGATTACTATGGCTACACCTTC.

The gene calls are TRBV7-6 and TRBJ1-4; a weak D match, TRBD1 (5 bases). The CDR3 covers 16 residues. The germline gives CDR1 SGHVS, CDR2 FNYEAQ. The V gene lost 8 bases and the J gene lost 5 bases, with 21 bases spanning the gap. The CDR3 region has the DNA TGTGCCAGCGGGGGACGGAGACAGAGCCAAAATGAAAAACTGTTTTTT. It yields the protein CASGGRRQSQNEKLFF.

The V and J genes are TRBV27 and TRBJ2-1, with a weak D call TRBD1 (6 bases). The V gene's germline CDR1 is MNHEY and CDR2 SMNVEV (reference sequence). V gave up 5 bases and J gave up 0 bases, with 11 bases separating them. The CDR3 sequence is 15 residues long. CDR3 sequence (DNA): TGTGCCAGCAGTCCGGACAGTAGCTCCTACAATGAGCAGTTCTTC. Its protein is CASSPDSSSYNEQFF.

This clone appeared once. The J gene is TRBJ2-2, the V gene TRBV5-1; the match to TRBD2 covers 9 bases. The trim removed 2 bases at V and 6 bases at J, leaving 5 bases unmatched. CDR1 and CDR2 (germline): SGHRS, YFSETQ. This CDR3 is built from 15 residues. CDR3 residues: CASSLQRGESGELFF. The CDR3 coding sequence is TGCGCCAGCAGCTTACAGCGGGGGGAGTCCGGGGAGCTGTTTTTT.

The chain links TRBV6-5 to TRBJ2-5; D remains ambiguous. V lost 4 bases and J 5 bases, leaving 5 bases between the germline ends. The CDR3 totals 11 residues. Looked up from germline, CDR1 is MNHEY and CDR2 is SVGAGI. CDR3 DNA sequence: TGTGCCAGCAGTTTACGGGAGACCCAGTACTTC. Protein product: CASSLRETQYF.

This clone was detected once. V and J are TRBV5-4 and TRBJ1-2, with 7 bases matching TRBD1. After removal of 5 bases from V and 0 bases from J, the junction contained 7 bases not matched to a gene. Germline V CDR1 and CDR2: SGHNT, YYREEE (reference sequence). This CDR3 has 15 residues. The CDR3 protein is CASRRGTEANYGYTF. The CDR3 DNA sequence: TGTGCCAGCAGGCGGGGGACAGAAGCTAACTATGGCTACACCTTC.

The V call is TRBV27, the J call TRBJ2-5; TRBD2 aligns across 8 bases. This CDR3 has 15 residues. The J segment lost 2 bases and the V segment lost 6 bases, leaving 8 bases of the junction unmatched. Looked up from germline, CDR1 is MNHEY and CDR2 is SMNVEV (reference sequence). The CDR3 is CASSLKRGWQETQYF. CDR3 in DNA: TGTGCCAGCAGCCTAAAGCGGGGGTGGCAAGAGACCCAGTACTTC.

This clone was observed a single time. The CDR3 nucleotides are TGTGCCAGCAGCGCCAACCGACAGGCGTCCTACCAAGAGACCCAGTACTTC. Translating it yields CASSANRQASYQETQYF. V and J are TRBV11-2 and TRBJ2-5; the D gene is possibly TRBD1 (6 bases). The CDR3 is 17 amino acids. Deletions cut 5 bases from V and 0 bases from J, with 19 bases between. In germline, CDR1 is SGHAT, CDR2 FQNNGV.

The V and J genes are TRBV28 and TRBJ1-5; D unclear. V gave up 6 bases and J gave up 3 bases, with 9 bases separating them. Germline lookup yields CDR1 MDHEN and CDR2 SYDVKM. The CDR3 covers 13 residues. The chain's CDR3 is CASSPLANQPQHF. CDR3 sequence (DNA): TGTGCCAGCAGCCCGTTGGCCAATCAGCCCCAGCATTTT.

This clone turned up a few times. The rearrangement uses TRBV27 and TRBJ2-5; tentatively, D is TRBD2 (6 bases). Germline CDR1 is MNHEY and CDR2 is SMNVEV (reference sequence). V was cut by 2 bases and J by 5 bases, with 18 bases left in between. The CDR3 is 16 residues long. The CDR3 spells CASSLRPRLEVETQYF. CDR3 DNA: TGTGCCAGCAGTTTACGTCCCCGACTAGAGGTCGAGACCCAGTACTTC.

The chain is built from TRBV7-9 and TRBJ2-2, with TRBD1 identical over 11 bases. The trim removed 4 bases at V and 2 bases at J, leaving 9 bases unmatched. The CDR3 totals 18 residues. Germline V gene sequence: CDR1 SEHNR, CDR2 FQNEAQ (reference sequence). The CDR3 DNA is TGTGCCAGCAGCTCTCGGACAGGGGGCTCGTATAACACCGGGGAGCTGTTTTTT. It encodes CASSSRTGGSYNTGELFF.

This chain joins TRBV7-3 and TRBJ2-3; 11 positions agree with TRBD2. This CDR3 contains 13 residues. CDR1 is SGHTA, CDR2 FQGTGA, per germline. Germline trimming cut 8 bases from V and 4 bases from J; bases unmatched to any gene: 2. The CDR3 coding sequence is TGTGCCAGCGGACTAGCGGGCGCAGATACGCAGTATTTT. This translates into CASGLAGADTQYF.

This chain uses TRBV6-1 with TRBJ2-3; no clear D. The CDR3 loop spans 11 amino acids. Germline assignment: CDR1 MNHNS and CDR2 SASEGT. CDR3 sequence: CAGSSTDTQYF. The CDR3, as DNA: TGTGCGGGCAGTAGCACAGATACGCAGTATTTT.

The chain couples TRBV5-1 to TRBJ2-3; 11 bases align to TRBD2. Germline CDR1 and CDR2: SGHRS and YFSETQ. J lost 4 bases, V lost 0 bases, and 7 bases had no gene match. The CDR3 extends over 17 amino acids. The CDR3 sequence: CASSLDTSGGKADTQYF. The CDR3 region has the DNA TGCGCCAGCAGCTTGGATACTAGCGGGGGTAAGGCAGATACGCAGTATTTT.

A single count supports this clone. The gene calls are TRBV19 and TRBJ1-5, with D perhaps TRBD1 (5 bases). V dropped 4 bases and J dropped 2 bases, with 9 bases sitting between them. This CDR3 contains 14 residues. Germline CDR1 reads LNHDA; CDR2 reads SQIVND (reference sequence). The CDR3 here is CASSTRDGNQPQHF. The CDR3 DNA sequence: TGTGCCAGTAGTACCCGGGACGGCAATCAGCCCCAGCATTTT.

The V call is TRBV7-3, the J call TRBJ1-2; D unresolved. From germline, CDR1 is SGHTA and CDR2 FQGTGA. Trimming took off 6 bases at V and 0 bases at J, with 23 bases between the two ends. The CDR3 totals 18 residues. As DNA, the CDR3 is TGTGCCAGCAGTCTCCAGGCGGGTTCCACAGCATCTAACTATGGCTACACCTTC. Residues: CASSLQAGSTASNYGYTF.

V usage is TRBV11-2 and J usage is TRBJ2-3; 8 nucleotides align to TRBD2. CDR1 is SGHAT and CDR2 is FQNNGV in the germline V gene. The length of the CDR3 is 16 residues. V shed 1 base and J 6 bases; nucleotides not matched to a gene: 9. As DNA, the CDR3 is TGTGCCAGCAGCTTAGTCGGGGGGGTCGGTGGTGATACGCAGTATTTT. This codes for CASSLVGGVGGDTQYF.

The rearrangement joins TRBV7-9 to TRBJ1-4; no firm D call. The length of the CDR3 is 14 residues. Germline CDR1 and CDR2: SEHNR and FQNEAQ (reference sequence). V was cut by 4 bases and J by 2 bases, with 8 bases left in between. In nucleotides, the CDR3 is TGTGCCAGCAGCTCCGGGAGGACTAATGAAAAACTGTTTTTT. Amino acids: CASSSGRTNEKLFF.

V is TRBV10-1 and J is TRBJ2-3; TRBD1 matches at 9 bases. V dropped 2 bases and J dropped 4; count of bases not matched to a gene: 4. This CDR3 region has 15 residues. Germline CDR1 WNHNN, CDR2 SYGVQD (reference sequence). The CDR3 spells CASSEGQGRPDTQYF. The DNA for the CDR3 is TGCGCCAGCAGTGAGGGACAGGGGCGGCCAGATACGCAGTATTTT.

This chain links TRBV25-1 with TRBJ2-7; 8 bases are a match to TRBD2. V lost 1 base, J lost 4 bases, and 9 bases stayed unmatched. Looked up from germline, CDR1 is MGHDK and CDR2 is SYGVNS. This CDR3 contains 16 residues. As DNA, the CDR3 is TGTGCCAGCAGTGAATGGGAGCGGGGGAAGGCTTACGAGCAGTACTTC. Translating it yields CASSEWERGKAYEQYF.

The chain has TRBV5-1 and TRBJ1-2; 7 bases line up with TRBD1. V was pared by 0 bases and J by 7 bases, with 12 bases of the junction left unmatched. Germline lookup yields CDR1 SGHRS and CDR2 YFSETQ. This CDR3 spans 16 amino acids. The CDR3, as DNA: TGCGCCAGCAGCTTGGGGTCTCTCAGGGGGAAGTCTGGCTACACCTTC. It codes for CASSLGSLRGKSGYTF.

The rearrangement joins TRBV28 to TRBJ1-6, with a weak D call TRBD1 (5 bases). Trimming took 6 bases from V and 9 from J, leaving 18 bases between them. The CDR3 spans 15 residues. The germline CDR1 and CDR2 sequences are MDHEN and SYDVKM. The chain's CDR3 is CASSPDTRIISPLHF. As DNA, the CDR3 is TGTGCCAGCAGCCCGGACACGCGGATAATTTCACCCCTCCACTTT. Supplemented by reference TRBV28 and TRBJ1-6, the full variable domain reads DVKVTQSSRYLVKRTGEKVFLECVQDMDHENMFWYRQDPGLGLRLIYFSYDVKMKEKGDIPEGYSVSREKKERFSLILESASTNQTSMYLCASSPDTRIISPLHFGNGTRLTVT.

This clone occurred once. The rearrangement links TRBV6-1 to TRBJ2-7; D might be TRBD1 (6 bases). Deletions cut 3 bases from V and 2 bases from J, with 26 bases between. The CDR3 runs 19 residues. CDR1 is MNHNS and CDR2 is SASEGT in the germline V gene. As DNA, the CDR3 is TGTGCCAGCAGTGAGCGACTCCGTACAGGGTTCTTACCCACCTACGAGCAGTACTTC. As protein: CASSERLRTGFLPTYEQYF.

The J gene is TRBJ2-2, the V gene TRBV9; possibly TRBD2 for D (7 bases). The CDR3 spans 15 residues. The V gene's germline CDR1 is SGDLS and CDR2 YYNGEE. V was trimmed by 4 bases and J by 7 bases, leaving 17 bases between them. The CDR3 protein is CASSPRRGGGGELFF. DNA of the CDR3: TGTGCCAGCAGCCCCCGGAGGGGAGGGGGCGGGGAGCTGTTTTTT. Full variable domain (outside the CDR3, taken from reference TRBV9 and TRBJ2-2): DSGVTQTPKHLITATGQRVTLRCSPRSGDLSVYWYQQSLDQGLQFLIQYYNGEERAKGNILERFSAQQFPDLHSELNLSSLELGDSALYFCASSPRRGGGGELFFGEGSRLTVL.

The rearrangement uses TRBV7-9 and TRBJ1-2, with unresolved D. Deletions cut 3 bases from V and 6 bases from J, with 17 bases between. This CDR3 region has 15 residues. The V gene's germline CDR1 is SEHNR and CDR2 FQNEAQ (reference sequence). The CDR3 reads CASSLEVGESDGYTF. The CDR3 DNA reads TGTGCCAGCAGCTTGGAGGTGGGAGAATCGGATGGCTACACCTTC.

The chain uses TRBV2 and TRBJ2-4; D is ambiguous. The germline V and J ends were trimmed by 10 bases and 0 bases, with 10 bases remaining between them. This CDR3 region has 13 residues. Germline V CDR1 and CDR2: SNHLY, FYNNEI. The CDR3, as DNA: TGTGCCACCAGAGAACTAGCCAAAAACATTCAGTACTTC. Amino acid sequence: CATRELAKNIQYF.

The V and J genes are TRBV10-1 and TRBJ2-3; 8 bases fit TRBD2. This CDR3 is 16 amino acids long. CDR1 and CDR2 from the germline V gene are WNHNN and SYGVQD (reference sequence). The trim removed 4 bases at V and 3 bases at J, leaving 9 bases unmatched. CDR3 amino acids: CASSGDRGGPTDTQYF. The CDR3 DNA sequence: TGCGCCAGCAGTGGCGACCGGGGGGGCCCGACAGATACGCAGTATTTT.